The source of this T cell receptor beta chain is a study of CXCR3-negative and CXCR3-positive naive CD8 T cells. Study outcomes and limitations: Both naive subsets, CXCR3-negative and CXCR3-positive, displayed similar TRBV-TRBJ usage, unlike memory cells.

The CDR3 sequence is 12 residues long. Germline V gene lookup returns CDR1 SQVTM and CDR2 ANQGSEA. UMI labels and 5' RACE were used to prepare the TRB cDNA libraries. After re-calling the 5' RACE reads, TCRdb lists one entry per CDR3 protein, DNA absent. This sample contains roughly 3,500 distinct CDR3 sequences. This clonotype ranks as medium-sized in terms of frequency. Its antigen is still unknown. The sample consisted of naive CXCR3- CD8+ T cells from blood. Sample subset: CD45RO-CCR7+CD27+CD95- naive CD8+ T cells lacking CXCR3 (TNR3-). The chain combines TRBV29-1 with TRBJ1-2; TCRdb names TRBD1, which stays unverified in the absence of DNA. This clonotype was sampled from a human donor in good health. Some clones in this sample may be carry-over from other donors' samples. The CDR3 spells CSVDPGDYGYTF.